This T cell receptor (beta chain) emerged from a study of OX40 agonist ivuxolimab in advanced cancers. As for the study in general: From 23 to 79 years was the age range, with a mean of about 54 years, and roughly 83% were male. One patient with hepatocellular carcinoma and two with cutaneous melanoma, three in all, had partial responses.

The CDR3 totals 16 residues. From germline, CDR1 is LNHDA and CDR2 SQIVND (reference sequence). After removal of 3 bases from V and 4 bases from J, the junction contained 10 bases not matched to a gene. Produced via immunoSEQ multiplex PCR; TCRdb's table is partial and in-frame only. Of 70,000 to 80,000 clones detected, around 94% appear once; the ten largest clones hold around 14%. Comment on this clone: Antigen specificity is unknown.

Broader study findings: Also present in some nonresponders was a low level of normalized T-cell clonal expansion. Relatively little clonal expansion, among the lowest observed, appeared in partial responders at 0.1-3.0 mg/kg.

The TCR sequence derives from an adult with an advanced solid tumor such as melanoma, head and neck, liver or kidney cancer. The sequencing used CD4+ or CD8+ T cells sorted from blood, collected in a trial of the OX40 agonist ivuxolimab. This chain uses TRBV19 with TRBJ2-7; 9 bases line up with TRBD1. CDR3 loop: CASSMSGTGSFYEQYF. In nucleotides, the CDR3 is TGTGCCAGTAGTATGTCAGGGACAGGGTCCTTTTACGAGCAGTACTTC.